Shown below are 23 T cell receptor beta chains from a single sample sequenced in a study of brain T cells in children with intractable seizures. Clones were sequenced by immunoSEQ multiplex PCR, and TCRdb holds only the in-frame ones, with some missing. The data contain 300,000 to 400,000 clones, 85% to 95% of them singletons. Time point denoted: blood from clinic visit 5 months post-surgery; TSC patient then seizure free. The specimen was peripheral blood, collected roughly 5 months after surgery. Receptor source: a boy under two years old with tuberous sclerosis and intractable seizures.

This clone was found once. The rearrangement uses TRBV13 and TRBJ1-1; a possible D gene is TRBD1 (6 bases). CDR1 is PRHDT and CDR2 is FYEKMQ in the germline V gene (reference sequence). V lost 2 bases and J 4 bases, leaving 11 bases between the germline ends. The CDR3 loop spans 14 amino acids. CDR3 in amino acids: CASSLWGAGTEAFF. CDR3 sequence (DNA): TGTGCCAGCAGCTTATGGGGGGCTGGCACTGAAGCTTTCTTT.

The chain joins TRBV7-2 to TRBJ1-3; a weak D match, TRBD1 (6 bases). From germline, CDR1 is SGHTA and CDR2 FQGNSA. This CDR3 is built from 15 residues. The ends were cut back, 7 bases at V and 4 bases at J, with 17 bases in the middle. The CDR3 sequence: CASTITTGSGNTIYF. CDR3 bases: TGTGCCAGCACAATAACGACAGGATCAGGAAACACCATATATTTT.

The rearrangement uses TRBV7-8 and TRBJ2-7; D tentatively reads TRBD1 or TRBD2 (5 bases each). The CDR3 is 18 amino acids. CDR1 and CDR2 (germline): SGHVS, FQNEAQ. V was cut by 2 bases and J by 4 bases, with 24 bases left in between. The CDR3 sequence: CASSLSRMIWGISYEQYF. In DNA form, the CDR3 reads TGTGCCAGCAGCTTAAGTAGAATGATCTGGGGGATTAGTTACGAGCAGTACTTC.

The chain recombines TRBV2 with TRBJ2-7; D not certain. The CDR3 sequence is 18 residues long. Germline CDR1 is SNHLY and CDR2 is FYNNEI. With 5 bases removed from V and 6 bases from J, the gap between germline ends came to 29 bases. The CDR3 nucleotides read TGTGCCAGCAGTACCCCGTTTTACGACCCCGCACCTCCCACCGAGCAGTACTTC. Its translation is CASSTPFYDPAPPTEQYF.

The chain combines TRBV2 with TRBJ2-3, with 8 nucleotides matching TRBD2. The CDR3 is 16 amino acids. Germline assignment: CDR1 SNHLY and CDR2 FYNNEI. Unmatched junction bases numbered 10, after V lost 8 bases and J lost 0 bases. DNA of the CDR3: TGTGCCAGCTACGGGGGGGCCTTTCGAAGCACAGATACGCAGTATTTT. This encodes CASYGGAFRSTDTQYF. Full variable domain (rest looked up from reference TRBV2 and TRBJ2-3): EPEVTQTPSHQVTQMGQEVILRCVPISNHLYFYWYRQILGQKVEFLVSFYNNEISEKSEIFDDQFSVERPDGSNFTLKIRSTKLEDSAMYFCASYGGAFRSTDTQYFGPGTRLTVL.

This chain joins TRBV29-1 and TRBJ2-1; unclear D gene. V was pared by 4 bases and J by 6 bases, with 10 bases between. Looked up from germline, CDR1 is SQVTM and CDR2 is ANQGSEA. There are 12 residues in the CDR3. CDR3 in DNA: TGCAGCGTTGTACTGGCTCCCAATGAGCAGTTCTTC. This gives the protein CSVVLAPNEQFF.

The V gene is TRBV2, the J gene TRBJ2-7; D may be TRBD2 (6 bases). This CDR3 contains 13 residues. Per germline, CDR1 SNHLY and CDR2 FYNNEI. Trimming shortened V by 6 bases and J by 3 bases, and 12 bases separated the two germline ends. The CDR3 DNA is TGTGCCAGCAGGCGGGACGGGAACTACGAGCAGTACTTC. Translating gives CASRRDGNYEQYF.

The V call is TRBV10-3, the J call TRBJ1-1, with TRBD1 matching 7 bases. Per germline, CDR1 ENHRY and CDR2 SYGVKD. This CDR3 is 12 amino acids long. J lost 4 bases, V lost 5 bases, and 1 base had no gene match. Here the CDR3 DNA reads TGTGCCATCAGTTCAGGGGGCACTGAAGCTTTCTTT. Protein: CAISSGGTEAFF.

The J gene is TRBJ2-5, the V gene TRBV7-9, with no clear D. V lost 7 bases, J lost 2 bases, and 11 bases lay in between. Germline V gene sequence: CDR1 SEHNR, CDR2 FQNEAQ (reference sequence). The CDR3 loop spans 13 amino acids. CDR3: CASTPESQETQYF. The CDR3 DNA reads TGTGCCAGCACGCCGGAGTCACAAGAGACCCAGTACTTC.

The chain carries TRBV5-4 and TRBJ2-7; 7 nucleotides line up with TRBD1. V shed 2 bases and J 2 bases; nucleotides not matched to a gene: 4. The CDR3 covers 14 residues. Germline V CDR1 and CDR2: SGHNT, YYREEE (reference sequence). The CDR3 region is CASSFDGQAYEQYF. As DNA, the CDR3 is TGTGCCAGCAGCTTCGATGGACAGGCCTACGAGCAGTACTTC. Full variable domain (missing parts from reference TRBV5-4 and TRBJ2-7): ETGVTQSPTHLIKTRGQQVTLRCSSQSGHNTVSWYQQALGQGPQFIFQYYREEENGRGNFPPRFSGLQFPNYSSELNVNALELDDSALYLCASSFDGQAYEQYFGPGTRLTVT.

The rearrangement uses TRBV7-2 and TRBJ1-1; D gene uncertain. Trimming took off 3 bases at V and 3 bases at J, with 8 bases between the two ends. The CDR3 totals 13 residues. Per the germline V gene, CDR1 is SGHTA and CDR2 is FQGNSA. The CDR3 nucleotides read TGTGCCAGCAGCTTCGAAGGGTACACTGAAGCTTTCTTT. Translation gives CASSFEGYTEAFF.

The gene calls are TRBV30 and TRBJ1-5; D not resolved. Germline V CDR1 and CDR2: GTSNPN, SVGIG (reference sequence). Trimming removed 1 base at V and 0 bases at J, with 7 bases between. The length of the CDR3 is 14 residues. The CDR3 DNA follows: TGTGCCTGGAGTGGAGGGTATAGCAATCAGCCCCAGCATTTT. It translates to CAWSGGYSNQPQHF. The full variable domain, rest sourced from reference TRBV30 and TRBJ1-5, is SQTIHQWPATLVQPVGSPLSLECTVEGTSNPNLYWYRQAAGRGLQLLFYSVGIGQISSEVPQNLSASRPQDRQFILSSKKLLLSDSGFYLCAWSGGYSNQPQHFGDGTRLSIL.

CDR3 protein: CASSSRQGSNYGYTF. CDR3 sequence (DNA): TGTGCCAGCAGCTCACGACAGGGTTCTAACTATGGCTACACCTTC. The J gene is TRBJ1-2, the V gene TRBV9; the match to TRBD1 covers 7 bases. Unmatched junction bases numbered 6, after V lost 4 bases and J lost 0 bases. Germline CDR1 reads SGDLS; CDR2 reads YYNGEE. The CDR3 has 15 residues.

The CDR3 sequence is CAWSYGLGETQYF. CDR3 sequence (DNA): TGTGCCTGGAGTTATGGACTAGGGGAGACCCAGTACTTC. The chain combines TRBV30 with TRBJ2-5; TRBD2 aligns across 7 bases. The CDR3 contains 13 residues. V was pared by 2 bases and J by 5 bases, with 5 bases of the junction left unmatched. Germline assignment: CDR1 GTSNPN and CDR2 SVGIG (reference sequence).

The CDR3 DNA is TGTGCCAGCAGGGGTGCCTGGAATTCACCCCTCCACTTT. It yields the protein CASRGAWNSPLHF. This chain connects TRBV13 to TRBJ1-6; D is undetermined. Germline CDR1 PRHDT, CDR2 FYEKMQ (reference sequence). The V end lost 6 bases, the J end lost 7 bases, and 10 bases lay between the germline ends. The length of the CDR3 is 13 residues.

The V call is TRBV14, the J call TRBJ2-1; 8 bases match TRBD2. V shed 4 bases, J shed 7 bases, and the junction held 3 bases outside the gene matches. Germline V lookup: CDR1 SGHDN, CDR2 FVKESK. This CDR3 is 13 amino acids long. CDR3 coding DNA: TGTGCCAGCAGCCCGGGACTAGTAAATGAGCAGTTCTTC. Translation gives CASSPGLVNEQFF. Variable domain in full (rest from reference TRBV14 and TRBJ2-1): EAGVTQFPSHSVIEKGQTVTLRCDPISGHDNLYWYRRVMGKEIKFLLHFVKESKQDESGMPNNRFLAERTGGTYSTLKVQPAELEDSGVYFCASSPGLVNEQFFGPGTRLTVL.

The genes are TRBV27 and TRBJ1-2; D remains ambiguous. The CDR3 sequence is 12 residues long. Germline values: CDR1 MNHEY, CDR2 SMNVEV (reference sequence). Trimming took off 6 bases at V and 0 bases at J, with 5 bases between the two ends. Here the CDR3 reads CASREPNYGYTF. The DNA of the CDR3 is TGTGCCAGCAGGGAGCCTAACTATGGCTACACCTTC.

This clone was seen just once. V and J are TRBV30 and TRBJ2-7; 10 bases match TRBD2. The germline V gene encodes CDR1 GTSNPN and CDR2 SVGIG (reference sequence). V lost 4 bases, J lost 7 bases, and 7 bases stayed unmatched. This CDR3 region has 13 residues. The CDR3 DNA reads as TGTGCCTGGAAGATCAGCGGGAGGGGGGAGCAGTACTTC. This sequence encodes CAWKISGRGEQYF. The entire variable domain, with the rest obtained from reference TRBV30 and TRBJ2-7, is as follows: SQTIHQWPATLVQPVGSPLSLECTVEGTSNPNLYWYRQAAGRGLQLLFYSVGIGQISSEVPQNLSASRPQDRQFILSSKKLLLSDSGFYLCAWKISGRGEQYFGPGTRLTVT.

This clone was seen more than once but under ten times. V usage is TRBV5-1 and J usage is TRBJ1-3; D may be TRBD1 (6 bases). V lost 3 bases and J lost 3, with 22 bases in between. Germline V gene sequence: CDR1 SGHRS, CDR2 YFSETQ. The CDR3 is 18 amino acids. The CDR3 spells CASSSGAGTQHIGNTIYF. The CDR3 DNA is TGCGCCAGCAGCTCGGGGGCGGGAACCCAACACATTGGAAACACCATATATTTT.

The chain's CDR3 is CASSQDYPPGKLFF. In DNA, the CDR3 is TGCGCCAGCAGCCAAGATTACCCCCCGGGGAAACTGTTTTTT. The chain couples TRBV4-1 to TRBJ1-4; no definite D call. CDR1 is MGHRA, CDR2 YSYEKL, per germline. CDR3 length equals 14 residues. The V gene lost 0 bases and the J gene lost 11 bases, with 13 bases spanning the gap.

This clone was counted between two and nine times. The chain uses TRBV3-1 (or the pseudogene TRBV3-2) and TRBJ1-3; no clear D. Germline V gives CDR1 LGHDT, CDR2 YNNKEL (reference sequence). This CDR3 has 16 amino acids. The germline V and J ends were trimmed by 0 bases and 2 bases, with 11 bases remaining between them. Written as DNA, the CDR3 is TGTGCCAGCAGCCAAGATTCCAGTCTGGCTGGAAACACCATATATTTT. Translation: CASSQDSSLAGNTIYF.

The chain couples TRBV5-6 to TRBJ1-3, with a possible D match to TRBD1 (6 bases). Between the trimmed V and J ends, which lost 2 bases and 0 bases, there was a span of 9 bases. The CDR3 extends over 15 amino acids. The germline V gene encodes CDR1 SGHDT and CDR2 YYEEEE. CDR3 nucleotide sequence: TGTGCCAGCAGCTTCGGGACACCCTCTGGAAACACCATATATTTT. Translation: CASSFGTPSGNTIYF.

This sequence joins TRBV24-1 and TRBJ1-5; 9 bases match TRBD1. The CDR3 runs 15 residues. Germline V lookup: CDR1 KGHDR, CDR2 SFDVKD. V gave up 6 bases and J gave up 5 bases; unmatched junction bases: 7. This CDR3 is CATSLSGTGYQPQHF. CDR3 DNA: TGTGCCACCAGTCTATCCGGGACAGGGTATCAGCCCCAGCATTTT.